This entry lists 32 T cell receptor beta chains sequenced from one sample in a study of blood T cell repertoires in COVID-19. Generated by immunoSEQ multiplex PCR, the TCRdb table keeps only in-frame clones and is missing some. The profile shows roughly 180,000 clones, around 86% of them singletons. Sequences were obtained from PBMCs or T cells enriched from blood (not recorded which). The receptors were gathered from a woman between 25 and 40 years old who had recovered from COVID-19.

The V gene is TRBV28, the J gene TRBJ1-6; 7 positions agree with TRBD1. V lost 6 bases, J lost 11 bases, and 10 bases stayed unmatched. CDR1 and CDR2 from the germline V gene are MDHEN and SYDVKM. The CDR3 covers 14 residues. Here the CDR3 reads CASSTDREIPPLHF. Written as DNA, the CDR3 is TGTGCCAGCAGCACCGACAGGGAAATTCCACCCCTCCACTTT.

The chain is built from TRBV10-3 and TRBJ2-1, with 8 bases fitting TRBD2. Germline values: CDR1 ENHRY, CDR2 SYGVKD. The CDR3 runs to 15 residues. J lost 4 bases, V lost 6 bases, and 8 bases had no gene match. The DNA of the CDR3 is TGTGCCATCAGCCCTCAGGCTAGCGGGTACAATGAGCAGTTCTTC. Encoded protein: CAISPQASGYNEQFF.

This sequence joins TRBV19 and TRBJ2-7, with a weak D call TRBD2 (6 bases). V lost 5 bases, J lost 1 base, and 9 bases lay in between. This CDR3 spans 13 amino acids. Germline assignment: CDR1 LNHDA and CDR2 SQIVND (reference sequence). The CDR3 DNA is TGTGCCAGTAGTGCCGGGACTTCCTACGAGCAGTACTTC. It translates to CASSAGTSYEQYF.

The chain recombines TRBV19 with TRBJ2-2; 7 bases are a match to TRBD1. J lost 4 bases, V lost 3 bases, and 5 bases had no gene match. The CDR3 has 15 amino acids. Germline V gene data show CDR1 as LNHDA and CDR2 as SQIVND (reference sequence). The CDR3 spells CASSIGGQSTGELFF. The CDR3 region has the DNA TGTGCCAGTAGTATTGGGGGACAGTCCACCGGGGAGCTGTTTTTT.

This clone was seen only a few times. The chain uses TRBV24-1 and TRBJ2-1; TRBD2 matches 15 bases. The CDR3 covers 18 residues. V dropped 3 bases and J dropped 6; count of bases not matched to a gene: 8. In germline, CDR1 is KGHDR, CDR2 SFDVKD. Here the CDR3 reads CATSDTGTSGRWSNEQFF. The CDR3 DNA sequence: TGTGCCACCAGTGATACCGGGACTAGCGGGAGGTGGAGCAATGAGCAGTTCTTC.

This CDR3 is CASRGQGQETQYF. CDR3 bases: TGTGCCAGCAGAGGACAGGGCCAAGAGACCCAGTACTTC. The J gene is TRBJ2-5, the V gene TRBV7-8, with 8 bases identical to TRBD1. Germline V gene lookup returns CDR1 SGHVS and CDR2 FQNEAQ. J was trimmed by 1 base and V by 6 bases; bases with no gene match: 1. The CDR3 covers 13 residues.

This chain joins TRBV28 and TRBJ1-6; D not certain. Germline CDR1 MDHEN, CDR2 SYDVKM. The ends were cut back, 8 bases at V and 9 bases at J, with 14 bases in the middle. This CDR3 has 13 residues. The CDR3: CASLREKGSPLHF. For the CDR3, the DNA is TGTGCCAGCCTTCGGGAGAAGGGTTCACCCCTCCACTTT.

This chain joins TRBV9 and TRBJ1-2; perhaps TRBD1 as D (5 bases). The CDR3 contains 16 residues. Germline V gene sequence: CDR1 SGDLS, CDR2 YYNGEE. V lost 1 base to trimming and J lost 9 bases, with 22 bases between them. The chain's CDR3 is CASSVSVGAGTESYTF. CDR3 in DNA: TGTGCCAGCAGCGTATCTGTGGGTGCCGGGACTGAGAGCTACACCTTC. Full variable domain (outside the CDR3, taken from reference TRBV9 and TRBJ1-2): DSGVTQTPKHLITATGQRVTLRCSPRSGDLSVYWYQQSLDQGLQFLIQYYNGEERAKGNILERFSAQQFPDLHSELNLSSLELGDSALYFCASSVSVGAGTESYTFGSGTRLTVV.

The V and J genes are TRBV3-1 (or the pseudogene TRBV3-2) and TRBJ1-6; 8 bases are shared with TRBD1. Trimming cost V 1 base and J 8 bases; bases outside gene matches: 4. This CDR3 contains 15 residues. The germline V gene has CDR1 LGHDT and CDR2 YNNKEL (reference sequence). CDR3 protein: CASSQVLTGDSPLHF. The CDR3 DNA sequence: TGTGCCAGCAGCCAAGTTTTGACAGGGGATTCACCCCTCCACTTT.

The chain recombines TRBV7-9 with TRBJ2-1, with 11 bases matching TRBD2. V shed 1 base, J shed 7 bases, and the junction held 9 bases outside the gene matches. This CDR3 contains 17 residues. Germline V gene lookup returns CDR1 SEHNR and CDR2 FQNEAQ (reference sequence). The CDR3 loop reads CASSLDLAGGRVNEQFF. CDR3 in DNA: TGTGCCAGCAGCTTAGATCTAGCGGGAGGACGTGTTAATGAGCAGTTCTTC.

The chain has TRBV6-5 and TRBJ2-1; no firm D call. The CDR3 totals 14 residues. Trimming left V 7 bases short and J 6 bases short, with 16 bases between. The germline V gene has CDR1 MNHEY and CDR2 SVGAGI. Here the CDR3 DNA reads TGTGCCAGCAACCGAATAGCTCCCCCCAATGAGCAGTTCTTC. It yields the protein CASNRIAPPNEQFF.

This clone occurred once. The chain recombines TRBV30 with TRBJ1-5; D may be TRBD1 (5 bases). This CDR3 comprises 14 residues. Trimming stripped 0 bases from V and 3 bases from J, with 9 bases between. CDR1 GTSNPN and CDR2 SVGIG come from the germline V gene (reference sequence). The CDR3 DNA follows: TGTGCCTGGAGTGTAGGGGCAATCAATCAGCCCCAGCATTTT. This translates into CAWSVGAINQPQHF.

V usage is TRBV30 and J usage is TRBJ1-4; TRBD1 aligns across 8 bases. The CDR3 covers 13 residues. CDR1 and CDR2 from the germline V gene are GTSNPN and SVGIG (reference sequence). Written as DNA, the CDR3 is TGTGCTATGGACCAGGGGGCGAGTGAAAAACTGTTTTTT. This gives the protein CAMDQGASEKLFF.

The CDR3 spells CASSLGPRGSGNTIYF. The CDR3 bases are TGTGCCAGCAGCTTAGGGCCCCGGGGATCGGGAAACACCATATATTTT. The chain combines TRBV7-3 with TRBJ1-3, with unresolved D. V lost 2 bases and J 4 bases, leaving 15 bases between the germline ends. The CDR3 totals 16 residues. Germline V gene sequence: CDR1 SGHTA, CDR2 FQGTGA.

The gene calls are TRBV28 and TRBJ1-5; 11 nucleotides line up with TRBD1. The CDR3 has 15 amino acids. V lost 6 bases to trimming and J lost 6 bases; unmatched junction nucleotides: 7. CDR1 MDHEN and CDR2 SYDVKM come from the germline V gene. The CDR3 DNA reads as TGTGCCAGCAGCCGGACAGGGGGCGCCGGTCAGCCCCAGCATTTT. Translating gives CASSRTGGAGQPQHF.

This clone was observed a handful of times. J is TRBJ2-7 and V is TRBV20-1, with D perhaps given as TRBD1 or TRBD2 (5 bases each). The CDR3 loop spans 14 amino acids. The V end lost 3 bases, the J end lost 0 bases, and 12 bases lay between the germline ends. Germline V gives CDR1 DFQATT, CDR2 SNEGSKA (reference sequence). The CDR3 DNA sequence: TGCAGTGCTAGTGGGGGAGACCTCTCCTACGAGCAGTACTTC. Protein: CSASGGDLSYEQYF.

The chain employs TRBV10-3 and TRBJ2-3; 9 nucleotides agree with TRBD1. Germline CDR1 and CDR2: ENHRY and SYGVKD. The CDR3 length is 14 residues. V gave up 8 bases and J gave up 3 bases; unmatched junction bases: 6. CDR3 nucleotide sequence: TGTGCCATCGAGGGACAGGGCGGAACAGATACGCAGTATTTT. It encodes CAIEGQGGTDTQYF.

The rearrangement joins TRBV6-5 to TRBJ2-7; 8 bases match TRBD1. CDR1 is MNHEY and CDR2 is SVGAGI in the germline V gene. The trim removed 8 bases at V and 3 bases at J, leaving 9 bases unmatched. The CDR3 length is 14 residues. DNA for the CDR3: TGTGCCAGCTCATGGACAGGGATGGACTACGAGCAGTACTTC. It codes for CASSWTGMDYEQYF.

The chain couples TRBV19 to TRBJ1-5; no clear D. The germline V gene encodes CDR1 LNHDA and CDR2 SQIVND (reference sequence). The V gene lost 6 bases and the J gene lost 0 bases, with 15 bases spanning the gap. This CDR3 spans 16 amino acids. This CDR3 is CASRGLGIYSNQPQHF. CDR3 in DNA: TGTGCCAGTAGAGGACTGGGGATATATAGCAATCAGCCCCAGCATTTT.

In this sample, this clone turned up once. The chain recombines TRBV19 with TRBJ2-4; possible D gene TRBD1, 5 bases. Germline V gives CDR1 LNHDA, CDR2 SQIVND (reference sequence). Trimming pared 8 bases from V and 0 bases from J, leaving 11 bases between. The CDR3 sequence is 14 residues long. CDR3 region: CASHDSIAKNIQYF. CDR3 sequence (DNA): TGTGCCAGTCATGACAGTATAGCCAAAAACATTCAGTACTTC. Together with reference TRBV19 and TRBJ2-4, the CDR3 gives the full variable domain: DGGITQSPKYLFRKEGQNVTLSCEQNLNHDAMYWYRQDPGQGLRLIYYSQIVNDFQKGDIAEGYSVSREKKESFPLTVTSAQKNPTAFYLCASHDSIAKNIQYFGAGTRLSVL.

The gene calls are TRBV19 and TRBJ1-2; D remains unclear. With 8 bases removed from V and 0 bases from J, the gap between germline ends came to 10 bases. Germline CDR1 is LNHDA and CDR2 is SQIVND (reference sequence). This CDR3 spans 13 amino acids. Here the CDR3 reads CASQTASNYGYTF. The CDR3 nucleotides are TGTGCCAGTCAAACCGCGTCTAACTATGGCTACACCTTC.

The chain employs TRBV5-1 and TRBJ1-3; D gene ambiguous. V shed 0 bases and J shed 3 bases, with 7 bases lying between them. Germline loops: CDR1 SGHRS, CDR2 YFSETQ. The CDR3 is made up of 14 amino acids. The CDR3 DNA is TGCGCCAGCAGCTTGGGAGGAGATGGAAACACCATATATTTT. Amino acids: CASSLGGDGNTIYF. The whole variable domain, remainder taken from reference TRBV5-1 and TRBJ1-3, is KAGVTQTPRYLIKTRGQQVTLSCSPISGHRSVSWYQQTPGQGLQFLFEYFSETQRNKGNFPGRFSGRQFSNSRSEMNVSTLELGDSALYLCASSLGGDGNTIYFGEGSWLTVV.

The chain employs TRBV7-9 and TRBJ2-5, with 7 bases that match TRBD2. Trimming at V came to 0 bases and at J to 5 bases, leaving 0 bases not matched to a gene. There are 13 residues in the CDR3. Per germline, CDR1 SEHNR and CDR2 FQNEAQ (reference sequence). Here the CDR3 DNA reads TGTGCCAGCAGCTTAGCGGGGGGGGAGACCCAGTACTTC. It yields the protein CASSLAGGETQYF.

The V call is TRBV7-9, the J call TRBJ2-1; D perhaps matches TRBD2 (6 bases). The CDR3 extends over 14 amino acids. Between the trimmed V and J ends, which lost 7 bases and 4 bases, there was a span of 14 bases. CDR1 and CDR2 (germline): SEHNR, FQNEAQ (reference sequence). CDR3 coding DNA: TGTGCCAGCACCGGGGCGGGAAGGTACAATGAGCAGTTCTTC. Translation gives CASTGAGRYNEQFF.

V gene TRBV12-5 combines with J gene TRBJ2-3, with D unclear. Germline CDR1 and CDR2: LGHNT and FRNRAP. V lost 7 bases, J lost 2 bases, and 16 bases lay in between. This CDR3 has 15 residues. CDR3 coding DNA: TGTGCTAGTGTACCGGGTGAGGCTTTCACAGATACGCAGTATTTT. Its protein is CASVPGEAFTDTQYF.

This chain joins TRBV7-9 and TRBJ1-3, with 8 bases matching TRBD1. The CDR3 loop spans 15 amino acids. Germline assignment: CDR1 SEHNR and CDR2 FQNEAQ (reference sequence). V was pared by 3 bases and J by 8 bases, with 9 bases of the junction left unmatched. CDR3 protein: CASSFGQGEGDTIYF. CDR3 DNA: TGTGCCAGCAGCTTTGGACAGGGCGAGGGAGACACCATATATTTT.

This chain's CDR3 is CASSGAATSGSTRNEQFF. Here the CDR3 DNA reads TGTGCCAGCAGTGGGGCCGCGACTAGCGGGAGTACAAGGAATGAGCAGTTCTTC. The chain carries TRBV6-1 and TRBJ2-1, with 12 bases matching TRBD2. Per germline, CDR1 MNHNS and CDR2 SASEGT. The CDR3 sequence is 18 residues long. V was clipped by 4 bases and J by 7 bases; unmatched bases: 14.

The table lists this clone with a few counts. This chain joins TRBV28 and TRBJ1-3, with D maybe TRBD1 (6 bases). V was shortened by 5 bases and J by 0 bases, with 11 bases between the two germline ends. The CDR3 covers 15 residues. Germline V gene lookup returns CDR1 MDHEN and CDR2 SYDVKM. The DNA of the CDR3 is TGTGCCAGCAGTCCCCACAGGGACTCTGGAAACACCATATATTTT. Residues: CASSPHRDSGNTIYF.

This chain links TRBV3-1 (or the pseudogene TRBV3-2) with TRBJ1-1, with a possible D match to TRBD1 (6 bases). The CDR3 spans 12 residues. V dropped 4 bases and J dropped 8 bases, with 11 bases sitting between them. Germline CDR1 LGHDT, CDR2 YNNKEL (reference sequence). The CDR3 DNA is TGTGCCAGCAGCCTATCAGGGGTGGAAGCTTTCTTT. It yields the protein CASSLSGVEAFF.

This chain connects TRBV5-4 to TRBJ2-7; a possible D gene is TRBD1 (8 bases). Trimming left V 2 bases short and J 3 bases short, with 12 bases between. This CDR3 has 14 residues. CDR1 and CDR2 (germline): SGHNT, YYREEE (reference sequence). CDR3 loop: CASSLTGGGYEQYF. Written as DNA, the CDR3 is TGTGCCAGCAGCTTAACAGGGGGGGGCTACGAGCAGTACTTC.

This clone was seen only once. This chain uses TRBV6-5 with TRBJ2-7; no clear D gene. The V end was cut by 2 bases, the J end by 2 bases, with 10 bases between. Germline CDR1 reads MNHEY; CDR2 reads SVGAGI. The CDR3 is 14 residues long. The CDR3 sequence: CASSYGRTTYEQYF. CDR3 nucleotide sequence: TGTGCCAGCAGTTACGGGCGAACCACCTACGAGCAGTACTTC.

CDR3 sequence: CASSPYAVPSGRATTYNEQFF. The DNA for the CDR3 is TGTGCCAGCTCACCATACGCCGTACCGAGCGGGAGGGCCACCACATACAATGAGCAGTTCTTC. This chain links TRBV18 with TRBJ2-1, with 10 nucleotides matching TRBD2. There are 21 residues in the CDR3. Trimming took 2 bases from V and 4 from J; bases not matched to a gene: 20. Looked up from germline, CDR1 is KGHSH and CDR2 is LQKENI.